The 31 T cell receptor beta chains presented below share a single source sample, sequenced in a study of long-term antiretroviral therapy in people with HIV. This was the immunoSEQ v3.0 assay at survey level. Profiled with immunoSEQ multiplex PCR; TCRdb holds only in-frame clones, not every one. The top ten clones hold 12% of a sample with around 17,000 clones, around 90% of them seen once. The material was unsorted PBMCs, obtained 6.9 years after starting antiretroviral therapy. The receptor set was obtained from a man aged 45-65 years with HIV.

This clone was seen a handful of times. The gene calls are TRBV9 and TRBJ2-7, with D possibly being TRBD2 (6 bases). Germline V gene sequence: CDR1 SGDLS, CDR2 YYNGEE. This CDR3 is built from 15 residues. V lost 3 bases, J lost 4 bases, and 17 bases lay in between. The CDR3: CASSERGGSGYEQYF. For the CDR3, the DNA is TGTGCCAGCAGCGAGAGAGGAGGGAGCGGATACGAGCAGTACTTC.

This chain links TRBV11-2 with TRBJ1-2; the D is unclear. The CDR3 contains 19 residues. From germline, CDR1 is SGHAT and CDR2 FQNNGV. With 1 base removed from V and 2 bases from J, the gap between germline ends came to 23 bases. Written as DNA, the CDR3 is TGTGCCAGCAGCTTAGTGGGTAGGCGCCAACACGGCACGAACTATGGCTACACCTTC. Protein: CASSLVGRRQHGTNYGYTF. The entire variable domain, with the rest obtained from reference TRBV11-2 and TRBJ1-2, is as follows: EAGVAQSPRYKIIEKRQSVAFWCNPISGHATLYWYQQILGQGPKLLIQFQNNGVVDDSQLPKDRFSAERLKGVDSTLKIQPAKLEDSAVYLCASSLVGRRQHGTNYGYTFGSGTRLTVV.

The CDR3 spells CASGVGRGETQYF. The CDR3, as DNA: TGTGCTAGTGGTGTTGGGAGGGGGGAGACCCAGTACTTC. This chain connects TRBV12-5 to TRBJ2-5, with D possibly being TRBD2 (7 bases). Germline-derived CDR1 and CDR2 are LGHNT and FRNRAP. Trimming removed 5 bases from V and 5 bases from J, with 12 bases in between. The CDR3 extends over 13 amino acids.

This rearrangement joins TRBV7-9 to TRBJ2-7; D tentatively reads TRBD1 or TRBD2 (5 bases each). The germline CDR1 and CDR2 sequences are SEHNR and FQNEAQ (reference sequence). The length of the CDR3 is 13 residues. Trimming stripped 6 bases from V and 6 bases from J, with 15 bases between. CDR3 residues: CASSSDGAGEQYF. CDR3 coding DNA: TGTGCCAGCAGTTCAGACGGGGCTGGCGAGCAGTACTTC. The variable domain in full, completed from reference TRBV7-9 and TRBJ2-7, reads DTGVSQNPRHKITKRGQNVTFRCDPISEHNRLYWYRQTLGQGPEFLTYFQNEAQLEKSRLLSDRFSAERPKGSFSTLEIQRTEQGDSAMYLCASSSDGAGEQYFGPGTRLTVT.

J is TRBJ1-4 and V is TRBV7-8; no clear D. Germline V gives CDR1 SGHVS, CDR2 FQNEAQ. V gave up 7 bases and J gave up 7 bases, with 16 bases separating them. This CDR3 is 14 amino acids long. Here the CDR3 reads CASTYGSDGEKLFF. DNA for the CDR3: TGTGCCAGCACCTACGGTTCAGACGGTGAAAAACTGTTTTTT. The full variable domain, completed using reference TRBV7-8 and TRBJ1-4, is GAGVSQSPRYKVAKRGQDVALRCDPISGHVSLFWYQQALGQGPEFLTYFQNEAQLDKSGLPSDRFFAERPEGSVSTLKIQRTQQEDSAVYLCASTYGSDGEKLFFGSGTQLSVL.

This sequence joins TRBV29-1 and TRBJ2-1; 12 bases agree with TRBD2. The CDR3 loop spans 15 amino acids. Germline V gene sequence: CDR1 SQVTM, CDR2 ANQGSEA. The V and J ends lost 7 bases and 7 bases, in that order; junction bases with no gene match: 11. CDR3 region: CSALGLAGNMNEQFF. CDR3 nucleotide sequence: TGCAGCGCCCTCGGACTAGCGGGAAATATGAATGAGCAGTTCTTC.

This chain joins TRBV9 and TRBJ2-5, with TRBD1 matching 10 bases. In germline, CDR1 is SGDLS, CDR2 YYNGEE. There are 15 residues in the CDR3. J was trimmed by 5 bases and V by 3 bases; bases with no gene match: 7. This CDR3 is CASSASDRGGETQYF. The CDR3 coding sequence is TGTGCCAGCAGCGCCTCGGACAGGGGGGGGGAGACCCAGTACTTC.

The genes are TRBV10-3 and TRBJ1-3; D gene uncertain. This CDR3 contains 14 residues. The V end was cut by 6 bases, the J end by 0 bases, with 9 bases between. Germline V gene lookup returns CDR1 ENHRY and CDR2 SYGVKD. As DNA, the CDR3 is TGTGCCATCAGGCCGGACTTCTCTGGAAACACCATATATTTT. Its protein is CAIRPDFSGNTIYF.

This chain uses TRBV4-3 with TRBJ2-7, with a possible D match to TRBD2 (6 bases). V lost 0 bases and J lost 4, with 13 bases in between. The CDR3 length is 15 residues. Germline V lookup: CDR1 LGHNA, CDR2 YSLEER. The CDR3 coding sequence is TGCGCCAGCAGCCAAGAGGGCGGGACGGGATACGAGCAGTACTTC. Protein: CASSQEGGTGYEQYF.

The chain combines TRBV9 with TRBJ2-5, with D possibly TRBD1 on 6 matching bases. The germline V and J ends were trimmed by 0 bases and 4 bases, with 10 bases remaining between them. This CDR3 is built from 14 residues. Germline assignment: CDR1 SGDLS and CDR2 YYNGEE. CDR3 residues: CASSVEGVSETQYF. As DNA, the CDR3 is TGTGCCAGCAGCGTAGAGGGGGTATCAGAGACCCAGTACTTC.

V gene TRBV7-2 combines with J gene TRBJ2-3, with a possible D match to TRBD1 (6 bases). This CDR3 spans 14 amino acids. CDR1 and CDR2 from the germline V gene are SGHTA and FQGNSA. The V and J ends lost 4 bases and 0 bases respectively, with 8 bases between them. The CDR3 here is CASSWTDSTDTQYF. CDR3 sequence (DNA): TGTGCCAGCAGCTGGACAGACAGCACAGATACGCAGTATTTT. The variable domain in full, with the rest retrieved from reference TRBV7-2 and TRBJ2-3, is GAGVSQSPSNKVTEKGKDVELRCDPISGHTALYWYRQSLGQGLEFLIYFQGNSAPDKSGLPSDRFSAERTGGSVSTLTIQRTQQEDSAVYLCASSWTDSTDTQYFGPGTRLTVL.

This chain uses TRBV14 with TRBJ1-3; possibly TRBD1 for D (6 bases). The germline CDR1 and CDR2 sequences are SGHDN and FVKESK. The CDR3 has 15 residues. V lost 1 base and J 2 bases, leaving 9 bases between the germline ends. The CDR3 here is CASSQARGAGNTIYF. CDR3 coding DNA: TGTGCCAGCAGCCAAGCCAGGGGAGCTGGAAACACCATATATTTT.

The CDR3, as DNA: TGTGCCAGCAGTTTCGGCGACACCGGGGAGCTGTTTTTT. It codes for CASSFGDTGELFF. The chain is built from TRBV27 and TRBJ2-2; D remains ambiguous. V was pared by 3 bases and J by 3 bases, with 5 bases between. This CDR3 is 13 amino acids long. Germline CDR1 is MNHEY and CDR2 is SMNVEV (reference sequence).

The chain carries TRBV11-2 and TRBJ1-1; D might be TRBD1 (5 bases). This CDR3 spans 18 amino acids. CDR1 SGHAT and CDR2 FQNNGV come from the germline V gene. V was cut by 5 bases and J by 1 base, with 23 bases left in between. CDR3 sequence: CASSPRAGPGSTNTEAFF. DNA for the CDR3: TGTGCCAGCAGCCCTCGCGCAGGCCCAGGGTCAACGAACACTGAAGCTTTCTTT.

CDR3 DNA: TGCAGCGCCCGCAGCTGGACAGGTAACACAGATACGCAGTATTTT. It specifies CSARSWTGNTDTQYF. The rearrangement joins TRBV29-1 to TRBJ2-3; TRBD1 matches 7 bases. V lost 7 bases, J lost 2 bases, and 12 bases stayed unmatched. The CDR3 covers 15 residues. Germline CDR1 SQVTM, CDR2 ANQGSEA.

The gene calls are TRBV7-9 and TRBJ2-2; D tentatively reads TRBD1 or TRBD2 (5 bases each). This CDR3 comprises 14 residues. Germline V CDR1 and CDR2: SEHNR, FQNEAQ (reference sequence). V was trimmed by 5 bases and J by 6 bases, leaving 13 bases between them. The CDR3 DNA reads TGTGCCAGCAGCCTCCGCCGGGACCCCGGGGAGCTGTTTTTT. Its translation is CASSLRRDPGELFF. Combining the CDR3 with reference TRBV7-9 and TRBJ2-2 gives the whole variable domain DTGVSQNPRHKITKRGQNVTFRCDPISEHNRLYWYRQTLGQGPEFLTYFQNEAQLEKSRLLSDRFSAERPKGSFSTLEIQRTEQGDSAMYLCASSLRRDPGELFFGEGSRLTVL.

This rearrangement joins TRBV27 to TRBJ2-7, with D hard to call. In germline, CDR1 is MNHEY, CDR2 SMNVEV (reference sequence). Trimming stripped 3 bases from V and 6 bases from J, with 18 bases between. The CDR3 is made up of 15 amino acids. The CDR3 DNA reads as TGTGCCAGCAGTTTTTCCGGTTGGCGACACTCCGAGCAGTACTTC. It translates to CASSFSGWRHSEQYF.

The V gene is TRBV7-3, the J gene TRBJ2-2; the match to TRBD2 covers 11 bases. CDR1 and CDR2 from the germline V gene are SGHTA and FQGTGA. V dropped 5 bases and J dropped 5; count of bases not matched to a gene: 4. The CDR3 has 15 amino acids. CDR3 amino acids: CASSVGLAETGELFF. The CDR3 bases are TGTGCCAGCAGCGTGGGACTAGCGGAGACCGGGGAGCTGTTTTTT.

The CDR3 loop reads CASSDPRASGSNTGELFF. The DNA for the CDR3 is TGTGCCAGCAGTGATCCGAGGGCTAGCGGGAGTAACACCGGGGAGCTGTTTTTT. The rearrangement joins TRBV2 to TRBJ2-2; 10 nucleotides align to TRBD2. There are 18 residues in the CDR3. Germline-derived CDR1 and CDR2 are SNHLY and FYNNEI. V was clipped by 3 bases and J by 2 bases; unmatched bases: 9.

The gene calls are TRBV2 and TRBJ1-5; D gene ambiguous. Trimming took off 0 bases at V and 8 bases at J, with 5 bases between the two ends. The CDR3 loop spans 12 amino acids. Looked up from germline, CDR1 is SNHLY and CDR2 is FYNNEI. The CDR3 DNA sequence: TGTGCCAGCAGTGAAGCGCGGGAGCCCCAGCATTTT. Encoded protein: CASSEAREPQHF.

The J gene is TRBJ2-7, the V gene TRBV30; 7 positions match TRBD2. The CDR3 has 12 amino acids. CDR1 GTSNPN and CDR2 SVGIG come from the germline V gene (reference sequence). V lost 4 bases to trimming and J lost 4 bases; unmatched junction nucleotides: 4. In DNA, the CDR3 is TGTGCCTGGAACGGCGGGAGTTACGAGCAGTACTTC. It translates to CAWNGGSYEQYF.

The V gene is TRBV6-1, the J gene TRBJ2-7, with 7 nucleotides matching TRBD1. The CDR3 extends over 15 amino acids. V shed 11 bases, J shed 4 bases, and the junction held 17 bases outside the gene matches. Looked up from germline, CDR1 is MNHNS and CDR2 is SASEGT. CDR3 DNA sequence: TGTGCCGGGACAGATTCTTATCAAGGGAGATACGAGCAGTACTTC. Translating it yields CAGTDSYQGRYEQYF.

This rearrangement joins TRBV29-1 to TRBJ1-5; possible D gene TRBD1, 5 bases. The germline CDR1 and CDR2 sequences are SQVTM and ANQGSEA. The germline V and J ends were trimmed by 8 bases and 5 bases, with 16 bases remaining between them. The CDR3 is 13 amino acids. CDR3 sequence reads: CSFTLGVDQPQHF. CDR3 sequence (DNA): TGCAGCTTCACGTTGGGGGTGGATCAGCCCCAGCATTTT. Drawing the rest from reference TRBV29-1 and TRBJ1-5, the complete variable domain is SAVISQKPSRDICQRGTSLTIQCQVDSQVTMMFWYRQQPGQSLTLIATANQGSEATYESGFVIDKFPISRPNLTFSTLTVSNMSPEDSSIYLCSFTLGVDQPQHFGDGTRLSIL.

The J gene is TRBJ2-1, the V gene TRBV7-6; unclear D gene. From germline, CDR1 is SGHVS and CDR2 FNYEAQ. CDR3 size: 12 residues. Trimming pared 2 bases from V and 7 bases from J, leaving 6 bases between. CDR3 sequence (DNA): TGTGCCAGCAGCTTATTAAGGAATGAGCAGTTCTTC. It is translated as CASSLLRNEQFF. Full variable domain (missing parts from reference TRBV7-6 and TRBJ2-1): GAGVSQSPRYKVTKRGQDVALRCDPISGHVSLYWYRQALGQGPEFLTYFNYEAQQDKSGLPNDRFSAERPEGSISTLTIQRTEQRDSAMYRCASSLLRNEQFFGPGTRLTVL.

This rearrangement joins TRBV7-6 to TRBJ2-1; 7 nucleotides align to TRBD2. Germline V CDR1 and CDR2: SGHVS, FNYEAQ. The CDR3 length is 14 residues. V was clipped by 3 bases and J by 7 bases; unmatched bases: 6. CDR3 residues: CASSFLASGNEQFF. The CDR3 nucleotides are TGTGCCAGCAGCTTTCTAGCTAGCGGAAATGAGCAGTTCTTC.

The chain uses TRBV14 and TRBJ2-5; 7 bases fit TRBD2. Per germline, CDR1 SGHDN and CDR2 FVKESK. This CDR3 is 16 amino acids long. The V gene end was trimmed by 0 bases and the J gene end by 3 bases; junction bases not matched to a gene: 7. The DNA of the CDR3 is TGTGCCAGCAGCCAAGATTGGCCTAGCGGTAAAGAGACCCAGTACTTC. As protein: CASSQDWPSGKETQYF.

The gene calls are TRBV11-2 and TRBJ2-1, with 13 bases lining up with TRBD2. Germline V gives CDR1 SGHAT, CDR2 FQNNGV. The trim removed 5 bases at V and 8 bases at J, leaving 6 bases unmatched. The CDR3 contains 15 residues. The CDR3 reads CASSPRLAGGDEQFF. As DNA, the CDR3 is TGTGCCAGCAGCCCCCGACTAGCGGGGGGTGATGAGCAGTTCTTC.

The genes are TRBV28 and TRBJ1-2; D possibly corresponds to TRBD1 (5 bases). The CDR3 runs to 13 residues. Trimming pared 6 bases from V and 4 bases from J, leaving 12 bases between. Looked up from germline, CDR1 is MDHEN and CDR2 is SYDVKM. CDR3 region: CASSTAGLYGYTF. For the CDR3, the DNA is TGTGCCAGCAGCACGGCGGGGCTCTATGGCTACACCTTC.

The V gene is TRBV28, the J gene TRBJ1-2; the match to TRBD1 covers 7 bases. V gave up 6 bases and J gave up 6 bases; unmatched junction bases: 7. The germline V gene has CDR1 MDHEN and CDR2 SYDVKM. This CDR3 comprises 13 residues. The CDR3 DNA sequence: TGTGCCAGCAGCCTGACAGGGACCGATGGCTACACCTTC. The encoded protein is CASSLTGTDGYTF.

This clone is a singleton in its sample. This chain joins TRBV12-5 and TRBJ2-1; 13 positions match TRBD2. Per the germline V gene, CDR1 is LGHNT and CDR2 is FRNRAP. J lost 10 bases, V lost 4 bases, and 7 bases had no gene match. CDR3 length: 15 residues. Here the CDR3 reads CASGSGLAGVNEQFF. CDR3 nucleotide sequence: TGTGCTAGTGGTTCTGGACTAGCGGGAGTCAACGAGCAGTTCTTC.

The V and J genes are TRBV7-6 and TRBJ1-3; 7 positions agree with TRBD1. The germline gives CDR1 SGHVS, CDR2 FNYEAQ. After removal of 2 bases from V and 0 bases from J, the junction contained 16 bases not matched to a gene. The CDR3 is 20 residues long. This CDR3 reads CASSLKSGTVRPPSGNTIYF. CDR3 nucleotide sequence: TGTGCCAGCAGCTTAAAGTCCGGGACAGTCCGTCCTCCCTCTGGAAACACCATATATTTT.